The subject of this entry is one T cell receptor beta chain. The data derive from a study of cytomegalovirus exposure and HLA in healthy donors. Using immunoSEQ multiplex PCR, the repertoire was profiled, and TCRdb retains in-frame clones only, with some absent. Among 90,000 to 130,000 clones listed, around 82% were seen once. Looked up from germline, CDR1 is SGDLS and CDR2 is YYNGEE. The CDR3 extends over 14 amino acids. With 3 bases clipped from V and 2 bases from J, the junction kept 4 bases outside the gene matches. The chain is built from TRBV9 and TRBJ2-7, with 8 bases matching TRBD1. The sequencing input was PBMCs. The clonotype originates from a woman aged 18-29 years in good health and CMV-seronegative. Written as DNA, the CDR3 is TGTGCCAGCAGCGGCCGACAGGGGCCCTACGAGCAGTACTTC. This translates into CASSGRQGPYEQYF.